This TCR beta chain was obtained from a study of control samples from healthy donors and cancer patients. Repertoires were generated with immunoSEQ multiplex PCR, while TCRdb's copy carries only in-frame clones and drops some. The table lists about 96,000 clones, approximately 95% of them singletons, with more than 7% in the top ten. This CDR3 has 14 residues. The germline gives CDR1 LNHDA, CDR2 SQIVND (reference sequence). V was shortened by 6 bases and J by 3 bases, with 11 bases between the two germline ends. The sequencing input was blood. The origin of this receptor is a man younger than 30 in good health. The V call is TRBV19, the J call TRBJ2-2; the D is unclear. The CDR3 DNA follows: TGTGCCAGTAGCCTTGGGTCTTACACCGGGGAGCTGTTTTTT. It specifies CASSLGSYTGELFF.